The 21 T cell receptor beta chains below come from one sample, sequenced in a study of OX40 agonist ivuxolimab in advanced cancers. Assay used: immunoSEQ multiplex PCR; TCRdb lists only in-frame clones, some missing. This table has roughly 70,000 clones, roughly 80% appearing once. Source: CD4+ or CD8+ T cells sorted from blood, taken in a trial of the OX40 agonist ivuxolimab. The receptors originated from an adult with an advanced solid tumor such as melanoma, head and neck, liver or kidney cancer.

V and J are TRBV5-4 and TRBJ2-3; TRBD2 matches at 10 bases. CDR1 SGHNT and CDR2 YYREEE come from the germline V gene (reference sequence). Unmatched junction bases numbered 4, after V lost 4 bases and J lost 2 bases. This CDR3 is 15 amino acids long. The CDR3 DNA reads TGTGCCAGCAGCGGGACTAGCGATCCCACAGATACGCAGTATTTT. Its translation is CASSGTSDPTDTQYF.

CDR3 coding DNA: TGTGCCAGCAGTGACGGACAGGGGCTTTTCGGCTACACCTTC. Protein sequence: CASSDGQGLFGYTF. The genes are TRBV6-1 and TRBJ1-2, with 9 nucleotides matching TRBD1. The junction had 7 bases not matched to a gene; V was cut back by 3 bases and J by 8 bases. This CDR3 region has 14 residues. Germline CDR1 is MNHNS and CDR2 is SASEGT.

This chain joins TRBV28 and TRBJ2-7, with D possibly being TRBD2 (7 bases). The CDR3 loop spans 14 amino acids. V dropped 5 bases and J dropped 2 bases, with 13 bases sitting between them. CDR1 and CDR2 from the germline V gene are MDHEN and SYDVKM. This CDR3 reads CASSRGGQPYEQYF. As DNA, the CDR3 is TGTGCCAGCAGTAGGGGGGGGCAGCCCTACGAGCAGTACTTC.

The chain combines TRBV6-6 with TRBJ1-1; D not resolved. CDR3 length: 15 amino acids. Germline CDR1 is MNHNY and CDR2 is SVGAGI (reference sequence). Trimming removed 0 bases from V and 1 base from J, with 9 bases in between. This CDR3 is CASSYSRPRNTEAFF. The DNA of the CDR3 is TGTGCCAGCAGTTACTCGCGTCCGAGGAACACTGAAGCTTTCTTT.

The V gene is TRBV9, the J gene TRBJ1-6; 9 bases match TRBD1. CDR1 and CDR2 (germline): SGDLS, YYNGEE. Trimming cost V 4 bases and J 5 bases; bases outside gene matches: 7. The CDR3 sequence is 16 residues long. CDR3 sequence: CASSTWDRENNSPLHF. DNA of the CDR3: TGTGCCAGCAGCACGTGGGACAGGGAGAATAATTCACCCCTCCACTTT.

This clone has just a few counts. The V and J genes are TRBV9 and TRBJ1-2, with D unclear. The V gene lost 0 bases and the J gene lost 4 bases, with 10 bases spanning the gap. Germline values: CDR1 SGDLS, CDR2 YYNGEE. The CDR3 has 14 residues. The CDR3 DNA reads as TGTGCCAGCAGCGTAGGGAGAGGGTCCTATGGCTACACCTTC. Its protein is CASSVGRGSYGYTF.

V usage is TRBV29-1 and J usage is TRBJ2-5; possibly TRBD2 for D (6 bases). CDR3 length equals 13 residues. CDR1 and CDR2 (germline): SQVTM, ANQGSEA. With 7 bases removed from V and 0 bases from J, the gap between germline ends came to 12 bases. CDR3 DNA sequence: TGCAGCGCCGGGGGAGCCAACCAAGAGACCCAGTACTTC. Translation gives CSAGGANQETQYF.

The chain links TRBV15 to TRBJ2-1, with D possibly matching TRBD2 (5 bases). V lost 3 bases to trimming and J lost 8 bases, with 14 bases between them. Per germline, CDR1 LNHNV and CDR2 YYDKDF (reference sequence). This CDR3 comprises 14 residues. The CDR3 DNA reads TGTGCCACCAGCAGCAGCTCGGGGTCAGATGAGCAGTTCTTC. Translated: CATSSSSGSDEQFF.

This clone was found once. The V gene is TRBV4-2, the J gene TRBJ1-1, with unresolved D. V gave up 2 bases and J gave up 0 bases, with 19 bases separating them. The length of the CDR3 is 18 residues. Per germline, CDR1 LGHNA and CDR2 YNFKEQ. DNA for the CDR3: TGTGCCAGCAGCCAACCCGCCCGAGGCCGGTACATGAACACTGAAGCTTTCTTT. As protein: CASSQPARGRYMNTEAFF.

This rearrangement joins TRBV29-1 to TRBJ1-1; no definite D call. V lost 6 bases and J 3 bases, leaving 14 bases between the germline ends. Germline CDR1 SQVTM, CDR2 ANQGSEA. The CDR3 length is 13 residues. CDR3 sequence (DNA): TGCAGCGTACGATGGGGTCGGGACACTGAAGCTTTCTTT. Translation gives CSVRWGRDTEAFF.

The chain joins TRBV7-9 to TRBJ2-3; no firm D call. Germline-derived CDR1 and CDR2 are SEHNR and FQNEAQ (reference sequence). Trimming took off 1 base at V and 4 bases at J, with 6 bases between the two ends. CDR3 length: 13 amino acids. CDR3: CASSLVPADTQYF. The CDR3 DNA reads TGTGCCAGCAGCTTAGTGCCGGCAGATACGCAGTATTTT.

The J gene is TRBJ2-1, the V gene TRBV7-9; 7 bases are a match to TRBD1. Unmatched junction bases numbered 2, after V lost 5 bases and J lost 4 bases. The CDR3 sequence is 13 residues long. Germline values: CDR1 SEHNR, CDR2 FQNEAQ (reference sequence). CDR3: CASSLGQYNEQFF. Written as DNA, the CDR3 is TGTGCCAGCAGCCTGGGACAGTACAATGAGCAGTTCTTC.

The chain is built from TRBV7-7 and TRBJ2-7, with D possibly TRBD2 on 6 matching bases. There are 13 residues in the CDR3. Trimming took 1 base from V and 4 from J, leaving 8 bases between them. Germline values: CDR1 SSHAT, CDR2 FNYEAQ (reference sequence). CDR3 region: CASSLGLAYEQYF. The CDR3 DNA sequence: TGTGCCAGCAGCTTAGGGCTAGCGTACGAGCAGTACTTC.

The V call is TRBV11-3, the J call TRBJ2-7; D might be TRBD1 (6 bases). The germline V gene has CDR1 SGHNT and CDR2 YENEEA. The CDR3 loop spans 16 amino acids. Trimming removed 0 bases from V and 3 bases from J, with 15 bases in between. The CDR3 region is CASSLEQGLGNYEQYF. CDR3 sequence (DNA): TGTGCCAGCAGCTTAGAGCAGGGGCTAGGGAACTACGAGCAGTACTTC. Filled out from reference TRBV11-3 and TRBJ2-7, the complete variable domain reads EAGVVQSPRYKIIEKKQPVAFWCNPISGHNTLYWYLQNLGQGPELLIRYENEEAVDDSQLPKDRFSAERLKGVDSTLKIQPAELGDSAVYLCASSLEQGLGNYEQYFGPGTRLTVT.

The V and J genes are TRBV5-6 and TRBJ2-3; 7 bases map to TRBD2. With 0 bases clipped from V and 0 bases from J, the junction kept 4 bases outside the gene matches. The CDR3 spans 16 residues. Germline loops: CDR1 SGHDT, CDR2 YYEEEE. The chain's CDR3 is CASSLAASGSTDTQYF. The CDR3 DNA follows: TGTGCCAGCAGCTTGGCTGCTAGCGGAAGCACAGATACGCAGTATTTT. Using reference TRBV5-6 and TRBJ2-3 for the parts outside the CDR3, the full variable domain is DAGVTQSPTHLIKTRGQQVTLRCSPKSGHDTVSWYQQALGQGPQFIFQYYEEEERQRGNFPDRFSGHQFPNYSSELNVNALLLGDSALYLCASSLAASGSTDTQYFGPGTRLTVL.

CDR3 bases: TGCGCCAGCAGCTTGGGACAGGGGGCGCATAATGAGCAGTTCTTC. Its protein is CASSLGQGAHNEQFF. This chain uses TRBV5-1 with TRBJ2-1, with 10 bases lining up with TRBD1. J gave up 7 bases and V 0 bases, and 4 bases lay outside the gene matches. Germline V gene sequence: CDR1 SGHRS, CDR2 YFSETQ. This CDR3 comprises 15 residues.

The rearrangement joins TRBV7-7 to TRBJ2-3; 7 bases align to TRBD2. The trim removed 5 bases at V and 2 bases at J, leaving 10 bases unmatched. The V gene's germline CDR1 is SSHAT and CDR2 FNYEAQ (reference sequence). The CDR3 is 16 residues long. DNA for the CDR3: TGTGCCAGCAGCCCTGGAGAGCGGGGTTTCACAGATACGCAGTATTTT. Its protein product is CASSPGERGFTDTQYF.

This clone has a handful of counts. This chain joins TRBV10-3 and TRBJ1-5; TRBD1 agrees at 10 bases. Trimming at V came to 6 bases and at J to 3 bases, leaving 5 bases not matched to a gene. There are 15 residues in the CDR3. Per the germline V gene, CDR1 is ENHRY and CDR2 is SYGVKD. CDR3 sequence: CAISVDRGPNQPQHF. The CDR3 DNA reads as TGTGCCATCAGCGTTGACAGGGGGCCCAATCAGCCCCAGCATTTT.

This clone is a singleton in its sample. The rearrangement joins TRBV6-4 to TRBJ2-7; possibly TRBD1 for D (6 bases). The CDR3 totals 15 residues. Germline V gene lookup returns CDR1 MRHNA and CDR2 SNTAGT. Trimming cost V 9 bases and J 3 bases, with 21 bases left between them. The CDR3 DNA follows: TGTGCCAGTCGTACAGGGCTCCGCTCCATCTACGAGCAGTACTTC. Translation gives CASRTGLRSIYEQYF.

The J gene is TRBJ2-7, the V gene TRBV9; D remains unclear. With 0 bases removed from V and 5 bases from J, the gap between germline ends came to 9 bases. The CDR3 is 13 amino acids. Germline CDR1 is SGDLS and CDR2 is YYNGEE. CDR3 sequence: CASSVGLPDEQYF. The DNA for the CDR3 is TGTGCCAGCAGCGTAGGGCTCCCGGACGAGCAGTACTTC. The full variable domain, its missing parts supplied by reference TRBV9 and TRBJ2-7, is DSGVTQTPKHLITATGQRVTLRCSPRSGDLSVYWYQQSLDQGLQFLIQYYNGEERAKGNILERFSAQQFPDLHSELNLSSLELGDSALYFCASSVGLPDEQYFGPGTRLTVT.

Concerning this clone itself: Additional DNA sequences in this sample encode the identical CDR3. This sequence joins TRBV19 and TRBJ2-2; 9 nucleotides agree with TRBD2. The germline CDR1 and CDR2 sequences are LNHDA and SQIVND (reference sequence). CDR3 size: 15 residues. V lost 3 bases, J lost 6 bases, and 5 bases stayed unmatched. The CDR3 spells CASSISAGGSGELFF. In DNA, the CDR3 is TGTGCCAGTAGTATCTCAGCGGGAGGTTCCGGGGAGCTGTTTTTT.